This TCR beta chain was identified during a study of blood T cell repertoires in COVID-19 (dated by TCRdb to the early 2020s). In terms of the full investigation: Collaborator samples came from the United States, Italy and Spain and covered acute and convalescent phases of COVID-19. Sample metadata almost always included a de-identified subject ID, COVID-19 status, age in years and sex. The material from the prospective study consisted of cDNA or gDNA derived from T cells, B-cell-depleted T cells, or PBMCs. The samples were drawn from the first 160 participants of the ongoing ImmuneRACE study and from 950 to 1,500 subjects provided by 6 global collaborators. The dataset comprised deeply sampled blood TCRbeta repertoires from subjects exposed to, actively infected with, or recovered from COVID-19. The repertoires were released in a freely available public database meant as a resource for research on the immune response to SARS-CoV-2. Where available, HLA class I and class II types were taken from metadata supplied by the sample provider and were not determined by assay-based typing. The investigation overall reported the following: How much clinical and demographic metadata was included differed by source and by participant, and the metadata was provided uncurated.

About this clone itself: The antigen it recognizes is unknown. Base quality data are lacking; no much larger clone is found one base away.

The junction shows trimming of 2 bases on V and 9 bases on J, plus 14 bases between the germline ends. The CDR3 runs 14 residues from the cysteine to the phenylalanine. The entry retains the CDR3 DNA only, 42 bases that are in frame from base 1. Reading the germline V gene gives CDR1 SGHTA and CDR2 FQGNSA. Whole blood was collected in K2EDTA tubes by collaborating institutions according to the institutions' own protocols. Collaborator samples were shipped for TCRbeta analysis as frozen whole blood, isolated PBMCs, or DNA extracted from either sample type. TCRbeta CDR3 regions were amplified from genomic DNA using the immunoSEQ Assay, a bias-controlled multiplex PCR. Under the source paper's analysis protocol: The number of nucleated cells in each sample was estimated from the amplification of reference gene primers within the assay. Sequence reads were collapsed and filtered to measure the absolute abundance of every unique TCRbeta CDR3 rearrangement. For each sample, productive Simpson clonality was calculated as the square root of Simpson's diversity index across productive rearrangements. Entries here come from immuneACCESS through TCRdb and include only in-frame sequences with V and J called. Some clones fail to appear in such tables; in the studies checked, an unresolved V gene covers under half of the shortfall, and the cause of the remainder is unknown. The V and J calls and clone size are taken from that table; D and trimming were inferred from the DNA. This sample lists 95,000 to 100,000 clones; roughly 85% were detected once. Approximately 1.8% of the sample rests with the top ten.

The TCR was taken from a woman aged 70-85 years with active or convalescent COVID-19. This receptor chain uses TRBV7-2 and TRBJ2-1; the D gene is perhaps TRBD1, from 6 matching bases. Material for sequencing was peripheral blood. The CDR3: CASSLSRGGGEQFF. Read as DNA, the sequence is TGTGCCAGCAGCTTATCCAGGGGCGGAGGTGAGCAGTTCTTC. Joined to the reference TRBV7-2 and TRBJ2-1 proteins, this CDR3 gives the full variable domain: GAGVSQSPSNKVTEKGKDVELRCDPISGHTALYWYRQSLGQGLEFLIYFQGNSAPDKSGLPSDRFSAERTGGSVSTLTIQRTQQEDSAVYLCASSLSRGGGEQFFGPGTRLTVL.